The sequence of this T cell receptor beta chain was determined in a study of T cell responses to AZD1222 COVID-19 vaccine (dated by TCRdb to the early 2020s). With respect to the entire study: Because spike-specific TCR depth and breadth did not differ between the two schedules, AZD1222 recipients who got a second dose at roughly 4 weeks were pooled with those who got a second dose at roughly 12 weeks. A total of under 250 trial participants underwent TCR sequencing, of whom roughly 210 had received two doses of AZD1222 and some 25 had received two doses of the MenACWY control vaccine. Trial participants were enrolled by age into 18-55, 56-69 and 70-plus year subgroups, with roughly 160, 29 and 62 TCR-sequenced participants respectively.

The sample's time point label, in plain terms: baseline before first vaccination. The vaccinee samples were drawn from two UK trials, COV001 and COV002, one of which was a single-blind randomized controlled phase 2/3 trial testing AZD1222 (ChAdOx1 nCoV-19) in healthy adults. For TCRbeta chain sequencing, PBMC samples were collected from trial participants at day 0 and at day 28 after the second dose. Overall study results and their limits: Spike-specific TCR breadth and depth rose significantly after two AZD1222 doses compared with day 0 and with MenACWY recipients. Because no day 14 peak-response samples were available, the repertoires could be characterized only after the peak T cell response. Nearly half of unique spike-specific TCRs reportedly recognized epitopes outside regions mutated in the B.1.351 and B.1.1.7 variants. Conclusions about previously exposed vaccinees are limited because only a handful of AZD1222 recipients were SARS-CoV-2 seropositive at baseline. Vaccine-associated CD4 TCRs spanned the whole spike protein, with dominant responses in regions 160-218 and 743-854. Participants were mostly white British, with more females than males. The authors suggested clonal diversity may have been underestimated. In the small 56-69-year group, the increase in depth fell short of significance, most likely because of low power.

In this sample, this clone turned up a few times. This clone's antigen is unknown. Base-call qualities are not available, and no considerably larger clone is one nucleotide away. The CDR3 regions of human TCRbeta chains were analyzed by immunosequencing. The original pipeline was this. Repertoire TCRs were checked for matches against a reference library of SARS-CoV-2-specific TCRs that had been generated using the MIRA antigen-specificity platform. Breadth was defined as the fraction of unique TCRs that were SARS-CoV-2-associated. Depth was defined as the fraction of total T cells that were SARS-CoV-2-associated. Using the MIRA data, each spike-specific TCR was mapped to the spike region that the TCR reacts to and placed in a CD4 or CD8 class. Log10-transformed breadth and depth values were compared by one-way ANOVA with Sidak's multiple comparisons tests. TCRdb re-hosts the immuneACCESS table, in-frame sequences only. Its copies lack some clones; in the studies checked, an unresolved V gene accounts for under half of them, and the cause for the rest is not known. That table furnishes V, J and clone size, whereas the DNA furnished D and trimming. The sample table holds some 140,000 clones, of which more than 75% were seen once. Together, the top ten hold approximately 4% of the sample.

This TCR came from an adult in good health. This sample comprised peripheral blood, obtained on day 0 of AZD1222 vaccination.

CDR3 reads: CASSYDPLNEQFF. The DNA sequence reads TGTGCCAGCAGTTACGACCCCCTGAATGAGCAGTTCTTC. The chain uses TRBV6-5 and TRBJ2-1; the D segment cannot be called with confidence. The junction shows trimming of 2 bases on V and 7 bases on J, plus 9 bases between the germline ends. CDR1 and CDR2, per the germline V gene, are MNHEY and SVGAGI. The CDR3 has 13 amino acids, counting the end cysteine and phenylalanine. The entry retains the CDR3 DNA only, 39 bases that are in frame from base 1.